A selection of T cell receptor beta chains follows, all from one sample in a study of T cell responses to AZD1222 COVID-19 vaccine. TCRdb's table, derived via immunoSEQ multiplex PCR, lists solely in-frame clones and lacks some. The profile shows around 180,000 clones, 87% of them singletons. This sample comprised peripheral blood, obtained on day 0 of MenACWY control vaccination. The source of these receptors is an adult in good health. Each CDR3 is given with its conserved first and last residue. The order of the fields is J gene, clone size, D gene, V gene, CDR3 DNA, CDR3 protein. D genes are given only for firm matches. The size of a clone is reported for some rows only, either as once, few or many, or as a class for expanded clones.

TRBJ2-1 - TRBD2 TRBV28 TGTGCCAGCAGTTTACTAGCGGGAACAAACGCTAGGGAGTTCTTC CASSLLAGTNAREFF
TRBJ1-2 - TRBD1 TRBV7-9 TGTGCCAGCAGCCCGGGGGACAGGGGGCGCCTTGGCTACACCTTC CASSPGDRGRLGYTF
TRBJ2-1 - - TRBV6-1 TGTGCCAGCAGTGAATGGGACTTGTTAAGCTCCTACAATGAGCAGTTCTTC CASSEWDLLSSYNEQFF
TRBJ1-1 - TRBD1 TRBV19 TGTGCCAGTACCGAAACTCTAGACAGGGTAAGGACTGAAGCTTTCTTT CASTETLDRVRTEAFF
TRBJ1-1 once TRBD1 TRBV5-4 TGTGCCAGCAGCTCGGGACAGGGCAGAACTGAAGCTTTCTTT CASSSGQGRTEAFF
TRBJ2-2 - TRBD1 TRBV9 TGTGCCAGCAGCGATAGACAGGGGCCTAACACCGGGGAGCTGTTTTTT CASSDRQGPNTGELFF
TRBJ2-1 - TRBD2 TRBV30 TGTGCCTGGAATAGGGGACTAGCGGGACGGGAGCAGTTCTTC CAWNRGLAGREQFF
TRBJ2-5 - - TRBV3-1/TRBV3-2 TGTGCCAGCAGCCAAGATCCGGGGAGCCAAGAGACCCAGTACTTC CASSQDPGSQETQYF
TRBJ1-2 - TRBD1 TRBV30 TGTGCCTGGAGTGTTCCACTGACAGGGGTAAACTATGGCTACACCTTC CAWSVPLTGVNYGYTF
TRBJ2-3 once TRBD2 TRBV7-2 TGTGCCAGCAGCGCCCGTAGCGGGAGGACCACAGATACGCAGTATTTT CASSARSGRTTDTQYF
TRBJ2-5 - - TRBV7-8 TGTGCCAGCAGCTTAAGAGAGGGGGGTTGGGACCAGTACTTC CASSLREGGWDQYF
TRBJ1-6 - - TRBV9 TGTGCCAGCAGCCCCTCGGGGTCCCCGTATAATTCACCCCTCCACTTT CASSPSGSPYNSPLHF
TRBJ2-1 - - TRBV11-3 TGTGCCAGCAGCTTCGGACAAGGACGGGAGCAGTTCTTC CASSFGQGREQFF
TRBJ1-6 - TRBD1 TRBV5-4 TGTGCCAGCAGCTTCTCTGACAGGGGCTCACCCCTCCACTTT CASSFSDRGSPLHF
TRBJ1-2 - - TRBV27 TGTGCCAGCAGCCTGAGACAGCCACAAGCTAACTATGGCTACACCTTC CASSLRQPQANYGYTF
TRBJ2-2 - - TRBV5-6 TGTGCCAGCAGCTTGTTGGGCCAGACCGGGGAGCTGTTTTTT CASSLLGQTGELFF
TRBJ2-3 - - TRBV19 TGTGCCAGTAGCACAGGGAACTCAGATACGCAGTATTTT CASSTGNSDTQYF
TRBJ1-1 - - TRBV3-1/TRBV3-2 TGTGCCAGCAGCCAAGATGGTGGGGGACCCGGGAACACTGAAGCTTTCTTT CASSQDGGGPGNTEAFF
TRBJ1-2 - - TRBV4-2 TGTGCCAGCAGCCAAGATAGCACAGCCGCTAACTATGGCTACACCTTC CASSQDSTAANYGYTF
TRBJ2-2 once TRBD2 TRBV27 TGTGCCAGCAGTTTCATAGCGGGAAACACCGGGGAGCTGTTTTTT CASSFIAGNTGELFF
TRBJ1-6 - TRBD1 TRBV11-2 TGTGCCAGCAGCCCGGACAGGGGTGGAGTACCCCTCCACTTT CASSPDRGGVPLHF
TRBJ1-3 - TRBD1 TRBV23-1 TGCGCCAGCAGTCAAAACCCTTTGACAGGGTACGCTGGAAACACCATATATTTT CASSQNPLTGYAGNTIYF
TRBJ2-7 - - TRBV28 TGTGCCAGCCATCCGGGTTTTTCTGCGGGGGAGCAGTACTTC CASHPGFSAGEQYF
TRBJ1-3 - - TRBV9 TGTGCCAGCAGCTCCGGAGACTGGGCAGGCCGGGGGGGAAACACCATATATTTT CASSSGDWAGRGGNTIYF
TRBJ2-3 - TRBD1 TRBV2 TGTGCCAGCAGCCGGGACAGTAGCACAGATACGCAGTATTTT CASSRDSSTDTQYF
TRBJ2-2 - - TRBV7-3 TGTGCCAGCACCAGTGCCGGGGACACCGGGGAGCTGTTTTTT CASTSAGDTGELFF
TRBJ2-7 once - TRBV6-1 TGTGCCAGCAGTGAGACTAGAGGCACCTACGAGCAGTACTTC CASSETRGTYEQYF
TRBJ2-7 - TRBD1 TRBV5-1 TGCGCCAGCAGCTACTGGGACAGGGGCTACGAGCAGTACTTC CASSYWDRGYEQYF
TRBJ2-5 - TRBD1 TRBV30 TGTGCCTGGAGCCGGGACAGTCAAGAGACCCAGTACTTC CAWSRDSQETQYF
TRBJ2-1 - - TRBV29-1 TGCAGCGTTGAAAGGGGACTCCTACAGGATGAGCAGTTCTTC CSVERGLLQDEQFF
TRBJ1-2 - - TRBV7-3 TGTGCCAGCCATGGGGGGGGCCTCCTCGGCTACACCTTC CASHGGGLLGYTF
TRBJ2-1 - TRBD1 TRBV7-3 TGTGCCAGCAGCTCGGACAGGTACAATGAGCAGTTCTTC CASSSDRYNEQFF